This T cell receptor beta chain stems from a study of long-term antiretroviral therapy in people with HIV. About this clone: Its antigen is unidentified.

At survey level, the immunoSEQ assay was run in its v3.0 version. This table comes from immunoSEQ multiplex PCR, and its TCRdb copy is limited to in-frame clones, with some not included. The top ten clones hold 3% to 4.5% of a sample with about 22,000 clones, just under 85% of them seen once. The germline V gene encodes CDR1 SGHRS and CDR2 YFSETQ. Trimming stripped 3 bases from V and 1 base from J, with 10 bases between. The CDR3 is 14 amino acids. Study results and caveats: Clonotypes expanded prior to ART showed repertoire dominance at all sampled time points.

The chain combines TRBV5-1 with TRBJ2-5, with a weak D call TRBD2 (5 bases). The receptor was isolated from a man between 18 and 35 years old with HIV. This sample comprised unsorted PBMCs, obtained around 4 years after starting antiretroviral therapy. CDR3 amino acids: CASSSRAGQETQYF. The CDR3 DNA reads TGCGCCAGCAGCTCTCGGGCGGGCCAAGAGACCCAGTACTTC.